One and the same sample provided the 17 T cell receptor beta chains below, sequenced in a study of draining lymph node invasion in breast cancer (dated by TCRdb to 2020 to 2021). Libraries were made using bulk RNA-seq. The sequencing machine was an Illumina HiSeq 2500. Starting from the raw public reads, TCRdb applied fastp trimming at Q25, assembled clones with MiXCR and retained in-frame beta chains. Each entry merges the rows of one CDR3 protein and shows their most common DNA and genes. The sample profile shows 2,500 to 3,500 distinct CDR3 sequences; roughly half of them were found once. 3.4% of the sample goes to the ten largest clones. CD4+ CD45RA- CD25high cells were sorted as memory regulatory T cells. Material for sequencing was sorted memory Tregs from a lymph node. The cell subset or site label, as the study defines it: CD45RA-negative sorted CD4+ T cells (memory Tconv or effector/memory Treg). Receptor source: a female donor with luminal breast cancer.

Written as DNA, the CDR3 is TGTGCCAGCAGTCTTGACAGGGGTCCTTACAATGAGCAGTTCTTC. The encoded protein is CASSLDRGPYNEQFF. V usage is TRBV5-4 and J usage is TRBJ2-1, with 8 bases that match TRBD1. The J segment lost 4 bases and the V segment lost 5 bases, leaving 8 bases of the junction unmatched. Germline CDR1 SGHNT, CDR2 YYREEE (reference sequence). This CDR3 has 15 amino acids.

V is TRBV28 and J is TRBJ1-4; D unclear. V was clipped by 5 bases and J by 14 bases, with 12 bases between them. The CDR3 spans 11 residues. CDR1 and CDR2 (germline): MDHEN, SYDVKM. CDR3 DNA sequence: TGTGCCAGCAGTCCCGAAACAACGCTGTTTTTT. This codes for CASSPETTLFF.

The chain is built from TRBV5-6 and TRBJ1-1; TRBD1 aligns across 7 bases. This CDR3 contains 14 residues. Unmatched junction bases numbered 8, after V lost 3 bases and J lost 6 bases. Germline CDR1 SGHDT, CDR2 YYEEEE. This CDR3 reads CASSSRGQGAEAFF. The CDR3 DNA follows: TGTGCCAGCAGCTCAAGGGGGCAAGGCGCTGAAGCTTTCTTT.

The rearrangement uses TRBV5-1 and TRBJ2-2, with D unclear. Trimming took 0 bases from V and 9 from J, leaving 9 bases between them. This CDR3 has 13 amino acids. Germline V CDR1 and CDR2: SGHRS, YFSETQ. The CDR3 protein is CASSLDRARELFF. For the CDR3, the DNA is TGCGCCAGCAGCTTGGACCGGGCCAGGGAGCTGTTTTTT.

V is TRBV3-1 and J is TRBJ2-1; 10 bases align to TRBD1. CDR1 and CDR2 (germline): LGHDT, YNNKEL (reference sequence). The CDR3 is 16 residues long. V lost 4 bases to trimming and J lost 5 bases; unmatched junction nucleotides: 8. The CDR3 loop is CASSPRDRGFNNEQFF. As DNA, the CDR3 is TGTGCCAGCAGCCCACGGGACAGGGGATTTAACAATGAGCAGTTCTTC.

This chain joins TRBV28 and TRBJ1-2, with 9 bases that match TRBD1. The junction had 6 bases not matched to a gene; V was cut back by 7 bases and J by 3 bases. This CDR3 contains 14 residues. Germline-derived CDR1 and CDR2 are MDHEN and SYDVKM. CDR3 sequence: CASTSGQGYYGYTF. DNA of the CDR3: TGTGCCAGCACCAGCGGACAGGGGTACTATGGCTACACCTTC.

The chain joins TRBV28 to TRBJ1-2, with 7 bases identical to TRBD1. V gave up 8 bases and J gave up 0 bases; unmatched junction bases: 3. The CDR3 has 13 residues. The germline V gene encodes CDR1 MDHEN and CDR2 SYDVKM. CDR3 loop: CASWDRPNYGYTF. The CDR3 DNA reads as TGTGCCAGCTGGGACAGACCTAACTATGGCTACACCTTC.

The sample holds a few counts of this clonotype. The V gene is TRBV9, the J gene TRBJ1-4; D is perhaps TRBD1 (5 bases). CDR1 is SGDLS and CDR2 is YYNGEE in the germline V gene. CDR3 length equals 15 residues. The V end lost 0 bases, the J end lost 6 bases, and 12 bases lay between the germline ends. The CDR3: CASSVGRQIHEKLFF. CDR3 coding DNA: TGTGCCAGCAGCGTAGGGCGACAGATCCATGAAAAACTGTTTTTT.

Details on this clonotype: The CDR3 end shows no conserved phenylalanine or tryptophan, and so a read error is likely. The V call is TRBV5-1, the J call TRBJ1-6, with TRBD1 identical over 7 bases. V shed 0 bases, J shed 7 bases, and the junction held 1 base outside the gene matches. CDR3 length: 14 amino acids. The V gene's germline CDR1 is SGHRS and CDR2 YFSETQ. CDR3 DNA sequence: TGCGCCAGCAGCTTGGGGGACAGAAATTCACCCCTCCACTCT. Its translation is CASSLGDRNSPLHS.

The chain links TRBV7-9 to TRBJ2-2; D call uncertain. In germline, CDR1 is SEHNR, CDR2 FQNEAQ (reference sequence). This CDR3 is built from 14 residues. Trimming cost V 3 bases and J 4 bases, with 9 bases left between them. For the CDR3, the DNA is TGTGCCAGCAGCTTTGAAACCCTCACCGGGGAGCTGTTTTTT. Its protein product is CASSFETLTGELFF.

This rearrangement joins TRBV5-4 to TRBJ2-3; D call uncertain. V lost 3 bases and J 4 bases, leaving 12 bases between the germline ends. Germline V lookup: CDR1 SGHNT, CDR2 YYREEE (reference sequence). This CDR3 comprises 14 residues. The CDR3 protein is CASSSTRAADTQYF. The CDR3 DNA sequence: TGTGCCAGCAGCTCGACAAGGGCCGCAGATACGCAGTATTTT.

This sequence joins TRBV7-2 and TRBJ2-2, with 7 bases fitting TRBD1. Looked up from germline, CDR1 is SGHTA and CDR2 is FQGNSA. After removal of 5 bases from V and 5 bases from J, the junction contained 5 bases not matched to a gene. This CDR3 is built from 14 residues. CDR3 loop: CASSPRDSTGELFF. CDR3 DNA: TGTGCCAGCAGCCCCCGGGACAGTACCGGGGAGCTGTTTTTT.

The chain combines TRBV13 with TRBJ2-7; 7 bases are a match to TRBD1. CDR1 PRHDT and CDR2 FYEKMQ come from the germline V gene (reference sequence). Trimming cost V 5 bases and J 2 bases; bases outside gene matches: 6. The CDR3 consists of 14 residues. As DNA, the CDR3 is TGTGCCAGCAGCGCCCGACAGGGTCCCTACGAGCAGTACTTC. Translation: CASSARQGPYEQYF.

The genes are TRBV7-8 and TRBJ1-1; D is ambiguous. The CDR3 is 13 amino acids. Trimming removed 3 bases from V and 4 bases from J, with 9 bases in between. Germline V gives CDR1 SGHVS, CDR2 FQNEAQ. CDR3 amino acids: CASSLQGFTEAFF. CDR3 coding DNA: TGTGCCAGCAGCTTGCAAGGGTTCACTGAAGCTTTCTTT.

This clonotype was detected only a few times. The gene calls are TRBV7-2 and TRBJ1-1; 8 nucleotides align to TRBD1. CDR1 and CDR2 from the germline V gene are SGHTA and FQGNSA. The V gene end was trimmed by 1 base and the J gene end by 1 base; junction bases not matched to a gene: 5. This CDR3 region has 16 residues. The CDR3: CASSLGWDRRNTEAFF. The CDR3 nucleotides are TGTGCCAGCAGCTTAGGTTGGGACAGGCGGAACACTGAAGCTTTCTTT.

The V call is TRBV7-9, the J call TRBJ1-2; D possibly corresponds to TRBD1 (6 bases). In germline, CDR1 is SEHNR, CDR2 FQNEAQ (reference sequence). CDR3 size: 19 residues. Trimming left V 3 bases short and J 7 bases short, with 30 bases between. CDR3 nucleotide sequence: TGTGCCAGCAGCTTCATAACAGGGCCATATTTGGTAGACAGCCCTGGCTACACCTTC. Translated, it gives CASSFITGPYLVDSPGYTF.

This sequence joins TRBV30 and TRBJ2-2; possible D gene TRBD2, 6 bases. The CDR3 has 14 amino acids. Germline-derived CDR1 and CDR2 are GTSNPN and SVGIG (reference sequence). V shed 4 bases and J shed 4 bases, with 13 bases lying between them. The CDR3 DNA follows: TGTGCCTGGAAGGAGGGGCTTTTCACCGGGGAGCTGTTTTTT. Translated, it gives CAWKEGLFTGELFF.